A single sample gave rise to the 19 T cell receptor beta chains below, sequenced in a study of graft-versus-host responses after intestinal transplantation. The antigens for these receptors are not known. Sequencing was performed with immunoSEQ multiplex PCR; in TCRdb, only in-frame clones are kept and a portion is missing. The table includes 95,000 to 110,000 clones, roughly 87% detected once. The sequencing used unstimulated CD4+ T cells sorted from spleen or lymph node cells, collected before intestinal transplant. The receptors were sampled from a human donor who received an intestinal transplant.

V and J are TRBV7-9 and TRBJ2-5; 9 bases align to TRBD2. The CDR3 totals 16 residues. Germline V gene lookup returns CDR1 SEHNR and CDR2 FQNEAQ (reference sequence). V shed 5 bases and J 5 bases; nucleotides not matched to a gene: 12. The CDR3 DNA reads TGTGCCAGCAGCACCCCCAGCGGGGGGTTTTTGGAGACCCAGTACTTC. This encodes CASSTPSGGFLETQYF.

This clone has a handful of counts. V gene TRBV5-1 combines with J gene TRBJ2-7, with 9 bases lining up with TRBD2. The J segment lost 6 bases and the V segment lost 0 bases, leaving 7 bases of the junction unmatched. The germline gives CDR1 SGHRS, CDR2 YFSETQ. The CDR3 consists of 15 residues. In nucleotides, the CDR3 is TGCGCCAGCAGCTTGGAGCTGGGACTAGCCGGCGAGCAGTACTTC. It translates to CASSLELGLAGEQYF.

The CDR3 sequence is CASAKGTAYNSPLHF. Here the CDR3 DNA reads TGTGCCAGCGCAAAGGGGACGGCTTATAATTCACCCCTCCACTTT. V gene TRBV2 combines with J gene TRBJ1-6, with TRBD1 as a possible D gene (5 bases). CDR3 length: 15 residues. The germline V and J ends were trimmed by 8 bases and 4 bases, with 15 bases remaining between them. In germline, CDR1 is SNHLY, CDR2 FYNNEI. Variable domain in full (rest from reference TRBV2 and TRBJ1-6): EPEVTQTPSHQVTQMGQEVILRCVPISNHLYFYWYRQILGQKVEFLVSFYNNEISEKSEIFDDQFSVERPDGSNFTLKIRSTKLEDSAMYFCASAKGTAYNSPLHFGNGTRLTVT.

The genes are TRBV19 and TRBJ1-6, with D uncertain. The CDR3 contains 13 residues. V was pared by 4 bases and J by 0 bases, with 1 base between. Germline values: CDR1 LNHDA, CDR2 SQIVND (reference sequence). In DNA form, the CDR3 reads TGTGCCAGTAGTAACTCCTATAATTCACCCCTCCACTTT. As protein: CASSNSYNSPLHF. The variable domain in full, with the rest retrieved from reference TRBV19 and TRBJ1-6, is DGGITQSPKYLFRKEGQNVTLSCEQNLNHDAMYWYRQDPGQGLRLIYYSQIVNDFQKGDIAEGYSVSREKKESFPLTVTSAQKNPTAFYLCASSNSYNSPLHFGNGTRLTVT.

To note about this clone: A much larger clone lies a single base off, so this may be a read error. V usage is TRBV4-2 and J usage is TRBJ2-7, with TRBD2 matching over 13 bases. The J segment lost 2 bases and the V segment lost 5 bases, leaving 6 bases of the junction unmatched. The CDR3 runs to 16 residues. Germline assignment: CDR1 LGHNA and CDR2 YNFKEQ. The chain's CDR3 is CASSLRLAGGTYEQYF. In nucleotides, the CDR3 is TGTGCCAGCAGCTTACGACTAGCGGGAGGAACCTACGAGCAGTACTTC.

V is TRBV7-2 and J is TRBJ2-4; the D gene is possibly TRBD2 (6 bases). This CDR3 contains 16 residues. V was cut by 7 bases and J by 0 bases, with 16 bases left in between. In germline, CDR1 is SGHTA, CDR2 FQGNSA. CDR3 sequence reads: CASNPGRGLAKNIQYF. The CDR3 DNA reads TGTGCCAGCAACCCCGGTCGGGGACTAGCCAAAAACATTCAGTACTTC.

Regarding this clone: The sample carries other DNA sequences with the same CDR3. This sequence joins TRBV2 and TRBJ1-5, with D perhaps matching TRBD1 (6 bases). The germline CDR1 and CDR2 sequences are SNHLY and FYNNEI. V was pared by 4 bases and J by 7 bases, with 29 bases between. CDR3 length: 19 residues. This chain's CDR3 is CASSGGRVGGGAFGQPQHF. CDR3 nucleotides: TGTGCCAGCAGTGGAGGGAGGGTAGGCGGGGGGGCGTTCGGGCAGCCCCAGCATTTT.

This chain uses TRBV5-1 with TRBJ1-4; D possibly corresponds to TRBD1 (6 bases). CDR1 and CDR2 (germline): SGHRS, YFSETQ. V shed 0 bases and J shed 7 bases, with 19 bases lying between them. The CDR3 extends over 17 amino acids. This chain's CDR3 is CASSLGAYLGAGEKLFF. CDR3 bases: TGCGCCAGCAGCTTGGGGGCGTATTTGGGGGCCGGTGAAAAACTGTTTTTT.

The chain uses TRBV6-4 and TRBJ1-5; D not resolved. The CDR3 sequence is 16 residues long. In germline, CDR1 is MRHNA, CDR2 SNTAGT. Trimming pared 8 bases from V and 0 bases from J, leaving 17 bases between. The CDR3: CASPIFSRHSNQPQHF. In nucleotides, the CDR3 is TGTGCCAGCCCAATTTTTTCAAGACATAGCAATCAGCCCCAGCATTTT.

The chain employs TRBV13 and TRBJ1-2, with D tentatively TRBD1 (6 bases). V was shortened by 6 bases and J by 5 bases, with 13 bases between the two germline ends. This CDR3 is 13 amino acids long. The V gene's germline CDR1 is PRHDT and CDR2 FYEKMQ (reference sequence). This CDR3 is CASSYDRIYGYTF. DNA for the CDR3: TGTGCCAGCAGTTACGACAGGATATATGGCTACACCTTC.

This clone was detected only once. The rearrangement links TRBV5-1 to TRBJ2-5; TRBD1 matches at 7 bases. CDR1 and CDR2 from the germline V gene are SGHRS and YFSETQ. The trim removed 1 base at V and 2 bases at J, leaving 11 bases unmatched. There are 17 residues in the CDR3. For the CDR3, the DNA is TGCGCCAGCAGCTTGTCCGGGACAGATTCTAGACAAGAGACCCAGTACTTC. This encodes CASSLSGTDSRQETQYF.

For this clone: Its ends do not fully match the called genes, so a read error is possible. The rearrangement links TRBV7-9 to TRBJ1-2, with D tentatively TRBD1 (6 bases). CDR1 and CDR2 (germline): SEHNR, FQNEAQ (reference sequence). This CDR3 has 14 amino acids. This chain's CDR3 is CASSLEGGTSGYIF. CDR3 bases: TGTGCCAGCAGCTTAGAAGGGGGGACGTCTGGCTACATCTTC.

The J gene is TRBJ1-4, the V gene TRBV5-1; D may be TRBD1 (5 bases). There are 15 residues in the CDR3. The V end lost 3 bases, the J end lost 8 bases, and 17 bases lay between the germline ends. In germline, CDR1 is SGHRS, CDR2 YFSETQ. In DNA, the CDR3 is TGCGCCAGCAGCTGGACCGGGACGCCAGAAGAAAAACTGTTTTTT. Translating gives CASSWTGTPEEKLFF.

V usage is TRBV12-5 and J usage is TRBJ1-2; D call uncertain. Looked up from germline, CDR1 is LGHNT and CDR2 is FRNRAP. The CDR3 has 13 residues. The V end was cut by 1 base, the J end by 4 bases, with 7 bases between. CDR3 sequence (DNA): TGTGCTAGTGGTTTGGACGCGTCCTATGGCTACACCTTC. It encodes CASGLDASYGYTF.

This clone has just a few counts. The chain has TRBV6-1 and TRBJ1-5; D is unclear. This CDR3 spans 14 amino acids. V was clipped by 8 bases and J by 3 bases, with 14 bases between them. The germline V gene encodes CDR1 MNHNS and CDR2 SASEGT. The CDR3 region is CASGQDPINQPQHF. The CDR3 DNA follows: TGTGCCAGCGGCCAGGACCCCATCAATCAGCCCCAGCATTTT.

This chain connects TRBV28 to TRBJ1-1; D may be TRBD1 (5 bases). The CDR3 totals 15 residues. Looked up from germline, CDR1 is MDHEN and CDR2 is SYDVKM. The V end was cut by 4 bases, the J end by 1 base, with 13 bases between. The DNA for the CDR3 is TGTGCCAGCAGTTCTCCGGGCGGGGGGAACACTGAAGCTTTCTTT. This encodes CASSSPGGGNTEAFF.

The genes are TRBV5-1 and TRBJ2-3; 8 bases line up with TRBD2. There are 16 residues in the CDR3. V was pared by 4 bases and J by 0 bases, with 7 bases of the junction left unmatched. Germline CDR1 is SGHRS and CDR2 is YFSETQ. The CDR3 nucleotides read TGCGCCAGCAGCCGCGGAGCGGGAGTTAGCACAGATACGCAGTATTTT. This encodes CASSRGAGVSTDTQYF.

V usage is TRBV4-2 and J usage is TRBJ2-7; TRBD1 matches at 11 bases. The CDR3 covers 15 residues. J was trimmed by 0 bases and V by 3 bases; bases with no gene match: 1. Looked up from germline, CDR1 is LGHNA and CDR2 is YNFKEQ. The CDR3, as DNA: TGTGCCAGCAGCCAGGGACAGGGGGTCTCCTACGAGCAGTACTTC. Translation gives CASSQGQGVSYEQYF.

The CDR3 nucleotides are TGTGCCAGCAGCTTCGGGACGGTCAATCAGCCCCAGCATTTT. It translates to CASSFGTVNQPQHF. The chain recombines TRBV7-9 with TRBJ1-5, with D perhaps TRBD1 (5 bases). The CDR3 is 14 residues long. Trimming removed 3 bases at V and 3 bases at J, with 9 bases between. Germline V lookup: CDR1 SEHNR, CDR2 FQNEAQ (reference sequence).